The 16 T cell receptor beta chains below come from one sample, sequenced in a study of CD8+ T cells in alopecia areata. Described treatment: oral pan-JAK inhibitor, 5-10 mg twice daily. Sequencing templates came from extracted RNA that was reverse transcribed into cDNA. Repertoires were generated with immunoSEQ multiplex PCR, while TCRdb's copy carries only in-frame clones and drops some. The data show roughly 210,000 clones, roughly two fifths seen once. Specimen: CD4+ T cells sorted from blood, collected at roughly week 38, from a patient treated with tofacitinib. These receptors were taken from a human donor with alopecia areata.

This clone showed up just a few times. V usage is TRBV25-1 and J usage is TRBJ2-3, with D unresolved. Trimming cost V 5 bases and J 0 bases, with 3 bases left between them. This CDR3 has 12 residues. Germline V gives CDR1 MGHDK, CDR2 SYGVNS. As DNA, the CDR3 is TGTGCCAGCAGTTCTAGCACAGATACGCAGTATTTT. It translates to CASSSSTDTQYF.

The table lists this clone with a few counts. The CDR3 sequence is CASTPRGGTENIQYF. The CDR3, as DNA: TGCGCCAGCACCCCCCGGGGCGGGACGGAGAACATTCAGTACTTC. The rearrangement uses TRBV5-1 and TRBJ2-4; TRBD2 is a possible D gene (6 bases). CDR1 is SGHRS, CDR2 YFSETQ, per germline. This CDR3 has 15 amino acids. The V and J ends lost 6 bases and 7 bases respectively, with 20 bases between them.

This clone was observed once. The CDR3 spells CSARGTSGRALQTQYF. DNA for the CDR3: TGCAGCGCCAGGGGGACTAGCGGGAGGGCTTTACAGACCCAGTACTTC. The chain combines TRBV29-1 with TRBJ2-5, with 16 bases identical to TRBD2. The CDR3 runs to 16 residues. Germline V CDR1 and CDR2: SQVTM, ANQGSEA. J lost 6 bases, V lost 7 bases, and 11 bases had no gene match.

On this clone: This likely comes from a read error, as the CDR3 has no conserved phenylalanine or tryptophan at its end. The DNA is left out, because the CDR3 cannot be placed on it with certainty; the CDR3 is given as TCRdb lists it. This rearrangement joins TRBV5-1 to TRBJ1-2. The CDR3 is 10 residues long, counting both termini. Germline CDR1 reads SGHRS; CDR2 reads YFSETQ. The CDR3 sequence: CASRARRPGE.

This rearrangement joins TRBV5-8 to TRBJ1-5; D gene ambiguous. The length of the CDR3 is 14 residues. The germline V and J ends were trimmed by 0 bases and 3 bases, with 7 bases remaining between them. Per germline, CDR1 SGHTS and CDR2 YDEGEE. The CDR3 spells CASSLDRSNQPQHF. Here the CDR3 DNA reads TGTGCCAGCAGCTTGGATCGCTCCAATCAGCCCCAGCATTTT.

This chain links TRBV4-2 with TRBJ1-4, with unresolved D. Trimming shortened V by 1 base and J by 8 bases, and 17 bases separated the two germline ends. From germline, CDR1 is LGHNA and CDR2 YNFKEQ. The CDR3 runs to 16 residues. In DNA form, the CDR3 reads TGTGCCAGCAGCCAAGTCGGGTCCGCCGGTGGGGAAAAACTGTTTTTT. Amino acid sequence: CASSQVGSAGGEKLFF.

V is TRBV4-2 and J is TRBJ1-3; no clear D gene. The length of the CDR3 is 15 residues. V lost 1 base, J lost 0 bases, and 7 bases lay in between. Germline assignment: CDR1 LGHNA and CDR2 YNFKEQ. The CDR3 loop reads CASSQVGFSGNTIYF. The CDR3, as DNA: TGTGCCAGCAGCCAAGTGGGTTTCTCTGGAAACACCATATATTTT.

This rearrangement joins TRBV6-1 to TRBJ1-2; D not resolved. Germline CDR1 and CDR2: MNHNS and SASEGT. The CDR3 spans 13 residues. Trimming removed 0 bases from V and 4 bases from J, with 6 bases in between. CDR3 protein: CASSEAGFYGYTF. Written as DNA, the CDR3 is TGTGCCAGCAGTGAAGCGGGTTTCTATGGCTACACCTTC.

The chain carries TRBV6-1 and TRBJ2-5, with 7 bases that match TRBD1. The germline gives CDR1 MNHNS, CDR2 SASEGT. The CDR3 covers 14 residues. The V gene end was trimmed by 4 bases and the J gene end by 2 bases; junction bases not matched to a gene: 4. The CDR3 region is CASSGGQRQETQYF. CDR3 bases: TGTGCCAGCAGTGGGGGACAGAGACAAGAGACCCAGTACTTC.

The chain has TRBV5-1 and TRBJ2-3; TRBD1 or TRBD2 may be the D gene (5 bases each). Germline V CDR1 and CDR2: SGHRS, YFSETQ. The CDR3 sequence is 13 residues long. Between the trimmed V and J ends, which lost 4 bases and 7 bases, there was a span of 13 bases. The CDR3 is CASSDEGPHTQYF. The CDR3 DNA reads TGCGCCAGCAGCGACGAGGGACCTCATACGCAGTATTTT.

The rearrangement uses TRBV7-2 and TRBJ2-5; D is unclear. With 1 base removed from V and 2 bases from J, the gap between germline ends came to 14 bases. Germline loops: CDR1 SGHTA, CDR2 FQGNSA. The CDR3 totals 16 residues. DNA of the CDR3: TGTGCCAGCAGCTTAGACGCTTTTAGGCAACAAGAGACCCAGTACTTC. It is translated as CASSLDAFRQQETQYF.

The chain recombines TRBV29-1 with TRBJ1-2; D ambiguous. CDR3 length: 14 residues. The germline V gene encodes CDR1 SQVTM and CDR2 ANQGSEA. Trimming removed 0 bases at V and 3 bases at J, with 11 bases between. The CDR3 loop is CSVEDRGRDYGYTF. In DNA, the CDR3 is TGCAGCGTTGAAGATCGAGGGAGGGACTATGGCTACACCTTC.

The genes are TRBV28 and TRBJ2-3; D is undetermined. The germline V gene has CDR1 MDHEN and CDR2 SYDVKM. The CDR3 length is 12 residues. Trimming pared 6 bases from V and 5 bases from J, leaving 9 bases between. The CDR3 DNA sequence: TGTGCCAGCAGCCCGCTGCTAGATACGCAGTATTTT. Amino acids: CASSPLLDTQYF.

The rearrangement links TRBV9 to TRBJ2-1; TRBD2 matches 11 bases. V was clipped by 2 bases and J by 6 bases; unmatched bases: 1. CDR3 length: 14 amino acids. CDR1 and CDR2 (germline): SGDLS, YYNGEE. In nucleotides, the CDR3 is TGTGCCAGCAGCGTGACTAGCGGGACCAATGAGCAGTTCTTC. Translation gives CASSVTSGTNEQFF.

There are a few counts of this clone. One end of the junction fails to match germline, which may point to a read error. V is TRBV6-5 and J is TRBJ2-3; D unclear. In germline, CDR1 is MNHEY, CDR2 SVGAGI. CDR3 length: 13 amino acids. The CDR3 loop reads CASSPWRTDTQYF. The CDR3 DNA follows: TGTGCCAGCAGTCCCTGGCGCACTGATACGCAGTATTTT.

This rearrangement joins TRBV5-1 to TRBJ2-2; possibly TRBD2 for D (6 bases). In germline, CDR1 is SGHRS, CDR2 YFSETQ. This CDR3 is built from 16 residues. Deletions cut 6 bases from V and 5 bases from J, with 20 bases between. CDR3 nucleotides: TGCGCCAGCAATGGGCACGAGACTAGTGGTACCGGGGAGCTGTTTTTT. Residues: CASNGHETSGTGELFF.